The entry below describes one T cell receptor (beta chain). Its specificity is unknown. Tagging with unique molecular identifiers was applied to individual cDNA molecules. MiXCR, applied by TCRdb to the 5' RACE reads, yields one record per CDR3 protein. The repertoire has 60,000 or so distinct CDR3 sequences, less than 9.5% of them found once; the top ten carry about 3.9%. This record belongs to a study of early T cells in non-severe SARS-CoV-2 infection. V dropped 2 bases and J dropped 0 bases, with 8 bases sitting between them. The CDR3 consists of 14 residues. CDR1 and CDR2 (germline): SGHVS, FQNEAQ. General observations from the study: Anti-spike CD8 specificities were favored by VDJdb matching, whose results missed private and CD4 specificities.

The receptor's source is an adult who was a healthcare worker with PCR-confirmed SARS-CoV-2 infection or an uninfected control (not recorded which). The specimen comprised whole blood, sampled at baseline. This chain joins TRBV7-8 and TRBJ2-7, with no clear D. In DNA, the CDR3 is TGTGCCAGCAGCTTATACTTGAGCTCCTACGAGCAGTACTTC. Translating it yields CASSLYLSSYEQYF.